This entry concerns a single TCR beta chain. A single count supports this clone. It has no known antigen specificity. No base-level quality is on record; no much larger clone is a single base apart. The library was obtained by the immunoSEQ multiplex PCR assay. TCRdb took this table from immuneACCESS and kept in-frame rearrangements with V and J called. Such tables lack part of the clones; where checked against another copy, unresolved V genes explain under half of the gap, and the rest is unexplained. This sample is represented by 66,000 or so clones; more than 75% of them were singletons. 4.5% to 5% of the sample is taken by the ten largest. This record comes from a study of technical replicates of blood from a few donors listed by TCRdb under 2017. The specimen was PBMCs. This TCR was sampled from a human donor in good health. Some clones in this sample may be carry-over from other donors' samples.

This receptor has the CDR3 CASSLLGGSTEAFF. The nucleotide sequence reads as follows: TGTGCCAGCAGCTTACTGGGGGGTTCCACTGAAGCTTTCTTT. In this chain, TRBV7-3 is recombined with TRBJ1-1; the best D guess is TRBD1, with 5 bases matching. V sheds 2 bases and J sheds 4 bases, leaving 11 bases between their ends. The CDR3, from cysteine to phenylalanine, totals 14 residues. Only the CDR3 DNA stays, 42 bases, in frame from base 1. Looking up the germline V gene yields CDR1 SGHTA and CDR2 FQGTGA.